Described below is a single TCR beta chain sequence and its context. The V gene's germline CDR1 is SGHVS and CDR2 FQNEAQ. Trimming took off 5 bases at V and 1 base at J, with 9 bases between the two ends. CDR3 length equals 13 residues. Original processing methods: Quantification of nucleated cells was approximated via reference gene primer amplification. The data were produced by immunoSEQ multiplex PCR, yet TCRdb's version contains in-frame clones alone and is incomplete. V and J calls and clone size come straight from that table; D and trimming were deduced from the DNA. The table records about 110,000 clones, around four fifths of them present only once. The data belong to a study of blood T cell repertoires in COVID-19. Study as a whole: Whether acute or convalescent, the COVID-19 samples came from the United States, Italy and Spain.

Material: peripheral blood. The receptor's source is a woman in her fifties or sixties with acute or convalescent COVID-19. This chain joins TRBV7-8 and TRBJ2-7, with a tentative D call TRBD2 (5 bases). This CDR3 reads CASSRRTSYEQYF. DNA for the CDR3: TGTGCCAGCAGCCGTCGGACTTCCTACGAGCAGTACTTC. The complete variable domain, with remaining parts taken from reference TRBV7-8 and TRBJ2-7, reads GAGVSQSPRYKVAKRGQDVALRCDPISGHVSLFWYQQALGQGPEFLTYFQNEAQLDKSGLPSDRFFAERPEGSVSTLKIQRTQQEDSAVYLCASSRRTSYEQYFGPGTRLTVT.